This entry describes one T cell receptor (beta chain). Per germline, CDR1 DFQATT and CDR2 SNEGSKA (reference sequence). Trimming took 5 bases from V and 8 from J; bases not matched to a gene: 7. The CDR3 is 12 residues long. The entry originates in a study of identical twins. One entry per CDR3 protein results from TCRdb running MiXCR on the 5' RACE reads. The sample lists about 470,000 distinct CDR3 sequences; roughly 24% were seen once. These records were also assigned to another study, of T cells expressing NK-cell markers.

Sequencing was performed on CD4+ T cells sorted from blood. This clonotype was sampled from a woman aged 18-29 years in good health. J is TRBJ1-2 and V is TRBV20-1; 8 bases map to TRBD1. The CDR3 nucleotides read TGCAGTGCTTATACAGGGGGGCGCGGCTACACCTTC. As protein: CSAYTGGRGYTF.